These 20 T cell receptor beta chains originate from one sample sequenced in a study of shared clonotypes between healthy human individuals. This table comes from immunoSEQ multiplex PCR, and its TCRdb copy is limited to in-frame clones, with some not included. The table shows under 600,000 clones, with just over 75% occurring only once. The sequenced sample consisted of PBMCs. Every receptor here comes from a woman between 40 and 55 years old in good health. Some clones in this sample may be carry-over from other donors' samples.

On this clone itself: Other DNA variants within this sample encode the same CDR3. The genes are TRBV20-1 and TRBJ2-7; D gene uncertain. V was trimmed by 5 bases and J by 3 bases, leaving 5 bases between them. The CDR3 loop spans 10 amino acids. Germline assignment: CDR1 DFQATT and CDR2 SNEGSKA (reference sequence). The CDR3 loop reads CSASFYEQYF. The CDR3 bases are TGCAGTGCTTCATTCTACGAGCAGTACTTC.

The chain has TRBV6-5 and TRBJ2-7; 7 nucleotides match TRBD1. This CDR3 has 13 residues. V shed 6 bases and J 0 bases; nucleotides not matched to a gene: 2. The V gene's germline CDR1 is MNHEY and CDR2 SVGAGI. Written as DNA, the CDR3 is TGTGCCAGCAGGGACAGGAGCTCCTACGAGCAGTACTTC. It codes for CASRDRSSYEQYF.

The chain carries TRBV18 and TRBJ2-3; a weak D match, TRBD2 (6 bases). V was shortened by 4 bases and J by 2 bases, with 16 bases between the two germline ends. Germline lookup yields CDR1 KGHSH and CDR2 LQKENI. This CDR3 contains 16 residues. This chain's CDR3 is CASSLRRAIHTDTQYF. The CDR3 coding sequence is TGTGCCAGCTCACTACGGAGGGCCATACACACAGATACGCAGTATTTT.

The chain joins TRBV19 to TRBJ1-4; D is perhaps TRBD1 (5 bases). CDR1 is LNHDA, CDR2 SQIVND, per germline (reference sequence). The CDR3 extends over 12 amino acids. Trimming removed 7 bases at V and 7 bases at J, with 10 bases between. The CDR3 sequence: CASTDRGEKLFF. The CDR3 nucleotides read TGTGCCAGTACCGACAGAGGTGAAAAACTGTTTTTT.

The V call is TRBV6-6, the J call TRBJ1-6; D ambiguous. Between the trimmed V and J ends, which lost 7 bases and 3 bases, there was a span of 4 bases. The CDR3 is 12 residues long. Per the germline V gene, CDR1 is MNHNY and CDR2 is SVGAGI (reference sequence). DNA of the CDR3: TGTGCCAGCACTCTCTATAATTCACCCCTCCACTTT. This translates into CASTLYNSPLHF.

This chain links TRBV14 with TRBJ2-3; the D is unclear. Between the trimmed V and J ends, which lost 0 bases and 14 bases, there was a span of 15 bases. In germline, CDR1 is SGHDN, CDR2 FVKESK. CDR3 length: 13 amino acids. CDR3 residues: CASSQDTSLSTYF. The CDR3 DNA is TGTGCCAGCAGCCAAGATACGTCGCTTTCTACGTATTTT.

In this sample, this clone turned up many times. The chain couples TRBV7-2 to TRBJ1-2; D call uncertain. CDR1 is SGHTA, CDR2 FQGNSA, per germline. The ends were cut back, 1 base at V and 3 bases at J, with 9 bases in the middle. CDR3 size: 14 residues. The CDR3 spells CASSLGSDDYGYTF. In DNA form, the CDR3 reads TGTGCCAGCAGCTTAGGGTCAGACGACTATGGCTACACCTTC.

This clone was observed a few times. The CDR3 region is CSVGQFEAFF. The CDR3 DNA follows: TGCAGCGTGGGACAGTTTGAAGCTTTCTTT. This sequence joins TRBV29-1 and TRBJ1-1, with 7 bases identical to TRBD1. Trimming cost V 6 bases and J 7 bases; bases outside gene matches: 2. Germline V CDR1 and CDR2: SQVTM, ANQGSEA. This CDR3 contains 10 residues.

In regard to this clone: This likely traces to a read error, being one base from a far larger clone. The CDR3 nucleotides are TGTGCCTGGAGTGTCCCGGAGGCCTACGGGCAGTACTTC. As protein: CAWSVPEAYGQYF. The V and J genes are TRBV30 and TRBJ2-7; maybe TRBD2 (5 bases). Germline CDR1 and CDR2: GTSNPN and SVGIG (reference sequence). The CDR3 totals 13 residues.

The V and J genes are TRBV6-6 and TRBJ1-2, with 10 nucleotides matching TRBD1. Germline trimming cut 6 bases from V and 1 base from J; bases unmatched to any gene: 8. The CDR3 is 16 amino acids. From germline, CDR1 is MNHNY and CDR2 SVGAGI (reference sequence). CDR3 nucleotides: TGTGCCAGCAGCCGACAGGGGGCCGATGGTAACTATGGCTACACCTTC. It encodes CASSRQGADGNYGYTF.

The rearrangement links TRBV30 to TRBJ2-5; a weak D match, TRBD2 (6 bases). CDR3 length: 13 amino acids. Germline-derived CDR1 and CDR2 are GTSNPN and SVGIG (reference sequence). Trimming left V 0 bases short and J 5 bases short, with 10 bases between. CDR3 sequence reads: CAWSVDRGETQYF. The CDR3 DNA reads TGTGCCTGGAGTGTAGACCGGGGGGAGACCCAGTACTTC.

V gene TRBV27 combines with J gene TRBJ2-2; D is unresolved. The V and J ends lost 8 bases and 0 bases respectively, with 10 bases between them. The CDR3 extends over 14 amino acids. Germline CDR1 MNHEY, CDR2 SMNVEV (reference sequence). The CDR3 sequence is CASRHTPNTGELFF. CDR3 DNA: TGTGCCAGCCGTCACACACCGAACACCGGGGAGCTGTTTTTT.

The chain links TRBV5-1 to TRBJ2-3; 8 nucleotides agree with TRBD2. The germline CDR1 and CDR2 sequences are SGHRS and YFSETQ. The trim removed 0 bases at V and 6 bases at J, leaving 9 bases unmatched. This CDR3 is 16 amino acids long. The CDR3 region is CASSLAWGLGADTQYF. The DNA for the CDR3 is TGCGCCAGCAGCTTGGCTTGGGGACTAGGGGCCGATACGCAGTATTTT.

The V call is TRBV5-6, the J call TRBJ1-2; the D gene is possibly TRBD1 (5 bases). The CDR3 is 12 amino acids. In germline, CDR1 is SGHDT, CDR2 YYEEEE. V was shortened by 4 bases and J by 3 bases, with 7 bases between the two germline ends. The CDR3, as DNA: TGTGCCAGCAGCCCAGGGTACTATGGCTACACCTTC. Protein product: CASSPGYYGYTF.

The gene calls are TRBV7-6 and TRBJ2-5; D is undetermined. CDR1 and CDR2 (germline): SGHVS, FNYEAQ. V was pared by 1 base and J by 5 bases, with 5 bases between. The CDR3 is made up of 12 amino acids. CDR3 nucleotides: TGTGCCAGCAGCTTAGATCGGGAGACCCAGTACTTC. Translated: CASSLDRETQYF.

This sequence joins TRBV27 and TRBJ2-4; 9 nucleotides line up with TRBD2. V gave up 10 bases and J gave up 8 bases; unmatched junction bases: 6. The germline V gene encodes CDR1 MNHEY and CDR2 SMNVEV (reference sequence). The CDR3 spans 12 residues. This CDR3 reads CANSGRSDIQYF. The CDR3 region has the DNA TGTGCCAATAGCGGGAGATCGGACATTCAGTACTTC.

V is TRBV19 and J is TRBJ2-3, with no clear D. V lost 1 base and J 6 bases, leaving 8 bases between the germline ends. Germline CDR1 and CDR2: LNHDA and SQIVND (reference sequence). The CDR3 has 13 residues. CDR3 sequence reads: CASSIVGSDTQYF. The CDR3, as DNA: TGTGCCAGTAGTATAGTGGGTTCCGATACGCAGTATTTT. The full variable domain, rest sourced from reference TRBV19 and TRBJ2-3, is DGGITQSPKYLFRKEGQNVTLSCEQNLNHDAMYWYRQDPGQGLRLIYYSQIVNDFQKGDIAEGYSVSREKKESFPLTVTSAQKNPTAFYLCASSIVGSDTQYFGPGTRLTVL.

The rearrangement joins TRBV27 to TRBJ1-5; the D gene is possibly TRBD1 (6 bases). CDR1 and CDR2 from the germline V gene are MNHEY and SMNVEV (reference sequence). The germline V and J ends were trimmed by 5 bases and 0 bases, with 23 bases remaining between them. This CDR3 has 19 amino acids. The CDR3 region has the DNA TGTGCCAGCAGTCTCCCCCGGGGGCAAAGAATTGATAGCAATCAGCCCCAGCATTTT. Translation: CASSLPRGQRIDSNQPQHF.

The rearrangement links TRBV7-3 to TRBJ2-3; D is possibly TRBD1 or TRBD2 (5 bases each). CDR3 length equals 14 residues. Germline-derived CDR1 and CDR2 are SGHTA and FQGTGA. V was trimmed by 5 bases and J by 7 bases, leaving 16 bases between them. The CDR3 is CASSEYRGGNTQYF. CDR3 bases: TGTGCCAGCAGCGAGTACCGTGGGGGAAATACGCAGTATTTT.

This chain connects TRBV4-2 to TRBJ1-1, with unresolved D. The germline V gene has CDR1 LGHNA and CDR2 YNFKEQ. The V and J ends lost 2 bases and 1 base respectively, with 8 bases between them. CDR3 length: 14 residues. The DNA for the CDR3 is TGTGCCAGCAGCCAAACGAGAACGAACACTGAAGCTTTCTTT. Protein: CASSQTRTNTEAFF.